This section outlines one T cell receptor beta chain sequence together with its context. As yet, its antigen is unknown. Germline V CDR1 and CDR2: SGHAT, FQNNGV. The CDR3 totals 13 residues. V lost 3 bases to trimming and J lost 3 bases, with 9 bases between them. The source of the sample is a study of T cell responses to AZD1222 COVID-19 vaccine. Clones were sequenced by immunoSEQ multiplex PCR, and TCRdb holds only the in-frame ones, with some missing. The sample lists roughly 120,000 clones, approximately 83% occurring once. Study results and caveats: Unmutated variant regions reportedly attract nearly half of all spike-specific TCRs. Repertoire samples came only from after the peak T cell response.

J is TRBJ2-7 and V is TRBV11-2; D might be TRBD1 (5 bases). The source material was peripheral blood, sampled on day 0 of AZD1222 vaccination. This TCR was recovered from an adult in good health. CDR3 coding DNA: TGTGCCAGCAGCTTTCAGGGAAACTACGAGCAGTACTTC. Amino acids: CASSFQGNYEQYF.